A single sample gave rise to the 2 T cell receptor beta chains below, sequenced in a study of T cell repertoires in cytomegalovirus infection. TCRdb re-derived calls from the reads in MiXCR, one entry per CDR3 protein. The data hold some 300,000 distinct CDR3 sequences, with around 10% observed a single time. The sequenced material came from PBMCs. Receptors originate from a human donor in good health (CMV status not recorded). Some clones in this sample may be carry-over from other donors' samples.

The sample holds many counts of this clonotype. This chain connects TRBV20-1 to TRBJ2-2; D tentatively reads TRBD1 or TRBD2 (6 bases each). This CDR3 has 14 amino acids. V was cut by 6 bases and J by 1 base, with 12 bases left in between. Germline V gives CDR1 DFQATT, CDR2 SNEGSKA (reference sequence). The CDR3 bases are TGCAGTGCCAAGGAGGGGGGGAACACCGGGGAGCTGTTTTTT. It encodes CSAKEGGNTGELFF.

This clonotype showed up many times. The V and J genes are TRBV5-1 and TRBJ2-2; possible D gene TRBD2, 6 bases. V lost 2 bases, J lost 2 bases, and 13 bases lay in between. The CDR3 is 16 amino acids. Germline CDR1 SGHRS, CDR2 YFSETQ. The CDR3 spells CASSFRQGLNTGELFF. As DNA, the CDR3 is TGCGCCAGCAGCTTTCGGCAGGGACTCAACACCGGGGAGCTGTTTTTT.